The rows below give T cell receptor beta chains drawn from one sample of a study of vaccination and CD4 T cells after COVID-19. TCRdb re-called the PCR reads through MiXCR, storing one row per CDR3 protein. The sample holds over 11,000 distinct CDR3 sequences, about 50% seen once. No antigen has been assigned to these receptors. The material sequenced was CD4+ T cells from blood, cultured in vitro. These receptors were obtained from a human donor who had recovered from COVID-19. Both conserved end residues are part of each CDR3. A D gene is named only where the DNA matches it firmly. Rows may omit the clone size; those that give it use once, few, many or a size class.

TRBV9	-	-	TRBJ2-5	TGTGCCAGCAGCCAATGGGACACGGAAGGATGGGAGACCCAGTACTTC	CASSQWDTEGWETQYF
TRBV19	-	-	TRBJ1-5	TGTGCCAGTAGTACCCGGGGCCGGTTCAATCAGCCCCAGCATTTT	CASSTRGRFNQPQHF
TRBV12-3/TRBV12-4	-	-	TRBJ1-5	TGTGCCAGCAGTCTGGGCGGGGGAAGCAATCAGCCCCAGCATTTT	CASSLGGGSNQPQHF
TRBV24-1	-	-	TRBJ2-1	TGTGCCACCAGTGGTCGCACCGGGGACAACCGGTTCTTC	CATSGRTGDNRFF
TRBV10-3	-	-	TRBJ1-5	TGTGCCACCAGCCCCGGTGCCAATCAGCCCCAGCATTTT	CATSPGANQPQHF
TRBV10-3	TRBD2	-	TRBJ2-3	TGTGCCAGCCGCCTACTAGCGGGAGTCGGCACAGATACGCAGTATTTT	CASRLLAGVGTDTQYF
TRBV6-1	TRBD2	few	TRBJ2-3	TGTGCCAGCAGTGAAGGACTAGCGGGCTACACAGATACGCAGTATTTT	CASSEGLAGYTDTQYF
TRBV20-1	TRBD2	few	TRBJ2-7	TGCAGTGCTCAGGTTTCGGGGGGATCTCACGAGCAGTACTTC	CSAQVSGGSHEQYF
TRBV6-5	-	few	TRBJ1-4	TGTGCCAGCAGTTGGGGCGCCGAAGAAAAACTGTTTTTT	CASSWGAEEKLFF
TRBV7-8	-	-	TRBJ1-3	TGTGCCAGCAGCTTAGGTCCGGAGGTGGACACCATATATTTT	CASSLGPEVDTIYF
TRBV7-9	TRBD1	few	TRBJ1-2	TGTGCCAGCAGCTTATACGACAGGGGAACTGGCTACACCTTC	CASSLYDRGTGYTF
TRBV7-6	-	few	TRBJ1-1	TGTGCCAGCAGCCCCCGAGGAGGTACTGAAGCTTTCTTT	CASSPRGGTEAFF
TRBV7-9	-	-	TRBJ2-5	TGTGCCAGCAGCCCGAACGTGGAGACCCAGTACTTC	CASSPNVETQYF
TRBV7-2	-	-	TRBJ2-7	TGTGCCAGCAGCTTCCTAAAACAGGGAAACCCCTACGAGCAGTACTTC	CASSFLKQGNPYEQYF